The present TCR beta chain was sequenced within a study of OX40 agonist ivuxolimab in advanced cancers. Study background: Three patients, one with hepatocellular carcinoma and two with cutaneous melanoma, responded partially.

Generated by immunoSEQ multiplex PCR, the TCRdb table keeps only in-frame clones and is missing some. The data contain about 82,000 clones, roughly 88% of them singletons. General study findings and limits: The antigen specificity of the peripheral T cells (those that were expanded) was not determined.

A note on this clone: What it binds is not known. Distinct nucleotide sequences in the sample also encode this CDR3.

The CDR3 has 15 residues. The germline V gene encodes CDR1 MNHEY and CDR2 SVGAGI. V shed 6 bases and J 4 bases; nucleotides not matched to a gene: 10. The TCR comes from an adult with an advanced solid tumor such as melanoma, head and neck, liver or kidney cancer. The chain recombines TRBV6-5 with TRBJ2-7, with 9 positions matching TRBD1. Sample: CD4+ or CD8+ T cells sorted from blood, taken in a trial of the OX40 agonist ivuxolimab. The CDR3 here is CASSPPQGAKYEQYF. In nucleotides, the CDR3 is TGTGCCAGCAGCCCGCCACAGGGGGCAAAATACGAGCAGTACTTC.